This TCR beta chain came from a study of blood T cell repertoires in COVID-19. As for the study in general: Sites in the United States, Italy and Spain provided acute and convalescent COVID-19 samples. T cells, B-cell-depleted T cells, or PBMCs supplied cDNA or gDNA.

Original processing methods: Reference gene primer amplification in the assay estimated nucleated cell counts. Libraries were prepared by immunoSEQ multiplex PCR; TCRdb keeps only in-frame clonotypes and omits some of them. V, J and clone size are those of that table, while D and trimming were read from the DNA. The table lists about 170,000 clones, just under 90% of them singletons. The CDR3 is 13 amino acids. Per the germline V gene, CDR1 is SGHNT and CDR2 is YYREEE (reference sequence). V lost 3 bases, J lost 11 bases, and 8 bases stayed unmatched. Material for sequencing was peripheral blood. The chain employs TRBV5-4 and TRBJ1-2, with TRBD1 matching over 9 bases. The clonotype comes from a man in his late teens or twenties with active or convalescent COVID-19. CDR3 DNA: TGTGCCAGCAGCTATTCGGGACAGGGTGTATACACCTTC. Translated, it gives CASSYSGQGVYTF.